This TCR beta chain came from a study of identical twins. The CDR3 is 16 amino acids. Germline values: CDR1 SGHRS, CDR2 YFSETQ. V lost 2 bases to trimming and J lost 0 bases, with 14 bases between them. In this sample, this clonotype turned up many times. No antigen is known for it. TCRdb called the 5' RACE reads again in MiXCR, with one record for every CDR3 protein. The table includes about 240,000 distinct CDR3 sequences, roughly a tenth detected once. Study-wide results and limits: Conclusions were drawn cross-sectionally by statistical analysis, without following the same donors.

This sequence was found in a man between 50 and 59 years old in good health. The rearrangement links TRBV5-1 to TRBJ1-1; the D is unclear. The material sequenced was memory T cells sorted from blood. The CDR3 DNA is TGCGCCAGCAGCTTCGGCCCGGCCACTTTGAACACTGAAGCTTTCTTT. Protein product: CASSFGPATLNTEAFF.